This note documents a single TCR beta chain sequence. Its antigen remains unidentified. Base qualities are missing; no much larger clone stands one base away. TCRbeta CDR3 regions were amplified from genomic DNA using the immunoSEQ Assay, a bias-controlled multiplex PCR. For the original study's pipeline: The number of nucleated cells in each sample was estimated by amplification of reference gene primers within the assay. To quantify the absolute abundance of each unique TCRbeta CDR3 rearrangement, sequence reads were collapsed and filtered. For each sample, productive Simpson clonality was calculated as the square root of Simpson's diversity index over productive rearrangements. This immuneACCESS table, as held by TCRdb, lists in-frame sequences with V and J called but not all clones. Of the missing ones, under half trace to an unresolved V gene in checked studies; the others have no known cause. D and trimming were read from the DNA, whereas the V and J calls and clone size are those reported in that table. The sample yields 270,000 or so clones; approximately 84% were counted once. The biggest ten clones account for 5% to 8% of the sample.

This sample is part of a study of blood T cell repertoires in COVID-19 (dated by TCRdb to 2018 to 2020). In terms of the full investigation: Collaborator samples came from the United States, Italy and Spain and covered acute and convalescent phases of COVID-19. The dataset comprised deeply sampled blood TCRbeta repertoires from subjects exposed to, actively infected with, or recovered from COVID-19. Nearly every sample came with metadata listing a de-identified subject ID, COVID-19 status, age in years and sex. Where available, HLA class I and class II types were obtained from metadata supplied by the sample provider rather than from assay-based typing. The repertoires were made available in a free public database intended to serve as a resource for research on the immune response to SARS-CoV-2. Samples were obtained from the ongoing ImmuneRACE study (first 160 participants) and from about 1,300 subjects provided by 6 global collaborators. The prospective study material was composed of cDNA or gDNA derived from T cells, B-cell-depleted T cells, or PBMCs.

Enrolling through a virtual design, the prospective study's participants ranged in age from roughly 18 to 95 years and lived across 24 United States geographic areas. In the prospective study, participants were assigned to cohorts based on the clinical history participants reported in a screening survey and a study questionnaire. A participant counted as exposed if, within 2 weeks of entering the study, that participant had been in contact with someone who had a PCR-confirmed or clinician-diagnosed COVID-19 case. Each participant in the prospective study had whole blood, serum and a nasopharyngeal or oropharyngeal swab collected by mobile phlebotomists. Participants in the prospective study had the option to provide additional blood draws and questionnaires over an approximately 2-month period. Before DNA extraction, blood samples from the prospective study were shipped at room temperature or frozen.

What the study reported, not specific to this receptor: The quantity of clinical and demographic metadata differed by source and by participant and was supplied without curation.

Inclusive of the bounding cysteine and phenylalanine, the CDR3 is 13 residues long. Kept here is only the CDR3 DNA, which spans 39 bases and is read in frame from base 1. Cut back by 2 bases and 6 bases, the V and J ends lie 11 bases apart. The sequenced material came from PBMCs or T cells enriched from blood (not recorded which). The clonotype comes from a woman between 45 and 60 years old who had been exposed to COVID-19. The receptor chain draws on TRBV12-3 or TRBV12-4 and TRBJ2-7, and perhaps TRBD2 as D gene, on 5 matching bases. The nucleotide sequence reads TGTGCCAGCAGTTTAAGAGGGATCGGCGAGCAGTACTTC. It encodes CASSLRGIGEQYF.